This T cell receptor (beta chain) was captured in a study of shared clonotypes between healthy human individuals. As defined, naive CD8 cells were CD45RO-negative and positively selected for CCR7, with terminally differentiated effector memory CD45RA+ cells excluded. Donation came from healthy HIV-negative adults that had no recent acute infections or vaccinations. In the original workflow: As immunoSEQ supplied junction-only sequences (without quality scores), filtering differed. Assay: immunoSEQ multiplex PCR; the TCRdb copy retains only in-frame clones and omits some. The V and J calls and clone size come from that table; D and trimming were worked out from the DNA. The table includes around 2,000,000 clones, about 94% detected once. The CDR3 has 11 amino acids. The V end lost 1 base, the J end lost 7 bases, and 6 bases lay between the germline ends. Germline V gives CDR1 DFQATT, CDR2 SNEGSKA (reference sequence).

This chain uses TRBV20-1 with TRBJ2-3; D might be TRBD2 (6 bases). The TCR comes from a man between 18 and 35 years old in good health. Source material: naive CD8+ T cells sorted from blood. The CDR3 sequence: CSARGTNTQYF. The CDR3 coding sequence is TGCAGTGCTAGAGGGACTAATACGCAGTATTTT.